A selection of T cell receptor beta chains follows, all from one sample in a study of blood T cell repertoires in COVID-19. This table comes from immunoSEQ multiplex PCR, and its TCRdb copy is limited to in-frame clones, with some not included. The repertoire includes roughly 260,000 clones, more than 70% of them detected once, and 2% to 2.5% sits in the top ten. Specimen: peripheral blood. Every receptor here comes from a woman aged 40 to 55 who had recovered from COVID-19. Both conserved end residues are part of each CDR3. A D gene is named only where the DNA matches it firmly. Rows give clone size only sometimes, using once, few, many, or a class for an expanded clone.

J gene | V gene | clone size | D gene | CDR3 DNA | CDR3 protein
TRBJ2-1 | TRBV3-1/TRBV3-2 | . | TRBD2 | TGTGCCAGCAGCCAAGGCCTAGCGGGGAGCTCCTACAATGAGCAGTTCTTC | CASSQGLAGSSYNEQFF
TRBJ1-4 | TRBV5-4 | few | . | TGTGCCAGCAGCATGACAGGAAGGAATGAAAAACTGTTTTTT | CASSMTGRNEKLFF
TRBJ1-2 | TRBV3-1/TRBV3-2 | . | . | TGTGCCAGCAGCCAAGATTTTTCAGGGGCGAACTATGGCTACACCTTC | CASSQDFSGANYGYTF
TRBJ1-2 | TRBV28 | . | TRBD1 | TGTGCCAGCAGTTTAATCGGGGGACAGCTGCAGGGCTACACCTTC | CASSLIGGQLQGYTF
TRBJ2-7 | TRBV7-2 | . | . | TGTGCCAGCAGCTTCGGGGGAGAGGGATACGAGCAGTACTTC | CASSFGGEGYEQYF
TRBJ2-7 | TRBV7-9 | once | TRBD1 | TGTGCCAGCAGCCGGGGACAGCAATACGAGCAGTACTTC | CASSRGQQYEQYF
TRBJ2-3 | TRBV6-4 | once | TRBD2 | TGTGCCAGCAGCACGGGACTAGACGCAGATACGCAGTATTTT | CASSTGLDADTQYF
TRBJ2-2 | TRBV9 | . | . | TGTGCCAGCAGCGTCCGGGACTCATCCACCGGGAAGCTGTTTTTT | CASSVRDSSTGKLFF
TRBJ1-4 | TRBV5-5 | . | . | TGTGCCAGCAGCCTCTGGGGAGGGGGGTATGAAAAACTGTTTTTT | CASSLWGGGYEKLFF
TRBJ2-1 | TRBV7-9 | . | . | TGTGCCAGCAGCTTAGGGAGGGAGAGGGAGCAGTTCTTC | CASSLGREREQFF
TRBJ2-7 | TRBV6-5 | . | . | TGTGCCAGCAGTTACAGTGGGGGGGGGCCCTACGAGCAGTACTTC | CASSYSGGGPYEQYF
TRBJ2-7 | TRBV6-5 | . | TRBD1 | TGTGCCAGCAGTTATCGACAGGGGGGGACCTACGAGCAGTACTTC | CASSYRQGGTYEQYF
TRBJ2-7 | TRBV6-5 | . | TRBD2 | TGTGCCAGCAGTTACTTAGGGACTACCCCCAGGTACGAGCAGTACTTC | CASSYLGTTPRYEQYF
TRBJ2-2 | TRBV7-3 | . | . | TGTGCCAGCAGCTTAACAGCCACCCCGGGCACCGGGGAGCTGTTTTTT | CASSLTATPGTGELFF
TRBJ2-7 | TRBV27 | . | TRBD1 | TGTGCCAGCAGTCGGACAGGCAAAACCTACGAGCAGTACTTC | CASSRTGKTYEQYF
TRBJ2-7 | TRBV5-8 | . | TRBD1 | TGTGCCAGCAGTTCCCACAGGGGCTTAACCTACGAGCAGTACTTC | CASSSHRGLTYEQYF
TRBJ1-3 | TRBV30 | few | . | TGTGCCTGGAGGTCGGGGACTGGAAACACCATATATTTT | CAWRSGTGNTIYF
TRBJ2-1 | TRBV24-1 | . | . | TGTGCCACCAGTGATTTAGGAGGGAGCGTCGGTGAGCAGTTCTTC | CATSDLGGSVGEQFF
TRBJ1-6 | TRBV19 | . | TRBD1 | TGTGCCAGTAGTATTGATAAGGGGGCCAGGTCACCCCTCCACTTT | CASSIDKGARSPLHF
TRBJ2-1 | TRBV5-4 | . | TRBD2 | TGTGCCAGCAGCAATCCGACTAGCGGGAGGGGTGTTGAGCAGTTCTTC | CASSNPTSGRGVEQFF
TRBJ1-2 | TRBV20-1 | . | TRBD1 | TGCAGTGCTTGGACAGGGCGAGGCTACACCTTC | CSAWTGRGYTF
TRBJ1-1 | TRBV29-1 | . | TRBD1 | TGCAGCGCCCCGGACAGGGCGACTGAAGCTTTCTTT | CSAPDRATEAFF
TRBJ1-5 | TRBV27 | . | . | TGTGCCAGCAGCACGCTTGGGCAGCAGGGGCAGCCCCAGCATTTT | CASSTLGQQGQPQHF
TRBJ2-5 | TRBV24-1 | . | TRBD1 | TGTGCCACCAGTGATACAACAGGGGTTCAGTACTTC | CATSDTTGVQYF
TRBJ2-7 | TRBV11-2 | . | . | TGTGCCAGCAGCTTAGATATCAGTTCCTACGAGCAGTACTTC | CASSLDISSYEQYF
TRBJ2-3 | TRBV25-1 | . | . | TGTGCCAGCGGAGCCTGGGGGGGCGGCACAGATACGCAGTATTTT | CASGAWGGGTDTQYF
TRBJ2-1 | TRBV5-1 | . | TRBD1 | TGCGCCAGCAGCCCCGGGACAGGCTCCTACAATGAGCAGTTCTTC | CASSPGTGSYNEQFF
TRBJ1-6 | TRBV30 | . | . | TGTGCCTGGACAGGGTTATATAATTCACCCCTCCACTTT | CAWTGLYNSPLHF
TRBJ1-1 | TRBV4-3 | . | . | TGCGCCAGCAGCCAAGATCGGTCGGCAGGGAACAAGAACACTGAAGCTTTCTTT | CASSQDRSAGNKNTEAFF
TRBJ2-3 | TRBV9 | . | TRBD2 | TGTGCCAGCAGCGTAGGGACTAGCACGAATACGCAGTATTTT | CASSVGTSTNTQYF
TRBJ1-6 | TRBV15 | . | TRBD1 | TGTGCCACCAGCAGAGCGCCGGACAGGGGCAATAATTCACCCCTCCACTTT | CATSRAPDRGNNSPLHF
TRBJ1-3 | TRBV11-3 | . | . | TGTGCCAGCAGCTTCCGAGGTCGAGGAAACACCATATATTTT | CASSFRGRGNTIYF
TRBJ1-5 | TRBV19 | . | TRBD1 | TGTGCCAGTTGTAGGGACAGGGGTGATCAGCCCCAGCATTTT | CASCRDRGDQPQHF
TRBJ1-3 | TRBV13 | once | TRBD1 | TGTGCCAGCAGCCCTAAAGGACAGGCCCGCTCTGGAAACACCATATATTTT | CASSPKGQARSGNTIYF
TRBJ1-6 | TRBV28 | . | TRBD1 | TGTGCCAGCTGTCCGGGACAGCGAAATTCACCCCTCCACTTT | CASCPGQRNSPLHF
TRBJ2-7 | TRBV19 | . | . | TGTGCCAGTAGTCCGGCCCCAGGTTACGAGCAGTACTTC | CASSPAPGYEQYF
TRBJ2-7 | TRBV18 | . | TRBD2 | TGTGCCAGCTCACCACTCATAAGCGGGAGGGCCGGCGAGCAGTACTTC | CASSPLISGRAGEQYF
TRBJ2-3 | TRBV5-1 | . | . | TGCGCCAGCAGCTCTTCTAGCACAGATACGCAGTATTTT | CASSSSSTDTQYF
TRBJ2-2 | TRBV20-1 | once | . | TGCAGTGCTAGTCAGGGTAGCGGGGAGCTGTTTTTT | CSASQGSGELFF
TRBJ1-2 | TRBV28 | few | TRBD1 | TGTGCCAGCAGTTCCTCCCTTAACAGGGGGGTGGGTGGCTACACCTTC | CASSSSLNRGVGGYTF
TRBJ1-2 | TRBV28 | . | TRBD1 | TGTGCCAGCGGGGGACAGTTGAGGAGCTATGGCTACACCTTC | CASGGQLRSYGYTF
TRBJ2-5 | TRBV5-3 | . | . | TGTGCCAGAAGCTTGGCCGTAATAGGGACACCTCCCGAAGAGACCCAGTACTTC | CARSLAVIGTPPEETQYF
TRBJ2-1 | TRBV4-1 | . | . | TGCGCCAGCAGCCAGCCCCGGACAATAAGCTCCTACAATGAGCAGTTCTTC | CASSQPRTISSYNEQFF
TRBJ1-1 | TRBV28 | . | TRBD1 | TGTGCCAGCAGCCGAGGGACAGGGGGCAGGACTGAAGCTTTCTTT | CASSRGTGGRTEAFF
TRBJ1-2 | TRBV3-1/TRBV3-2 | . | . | TGTGCCAGCAGCCTAGGGACATCTGGCTACACCTTC | CASSLGTSGYTF
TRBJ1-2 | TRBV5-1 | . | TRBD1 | TGCGCCAGCAGCCTAACTACAGGGGCCTATGGCTACACCTTC | CASSLTTGAYGYTF
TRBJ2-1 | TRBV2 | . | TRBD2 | TGTGCCATCAAGCGGGGGGTATACAATGAGCAGTTCTTC | CAIKRGVYNEQFF
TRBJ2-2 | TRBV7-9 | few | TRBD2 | TGTGCCAGCAGCTCGACTAGCGGGGGGGCCTTAGGGGAGCTGTTTTTT | CASSSTSGGALGELFF
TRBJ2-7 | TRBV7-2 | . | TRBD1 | TGTGCCAGCAGCTTTACAGGGGGCTCCGAGCAGTACTTC | CASSFTGGSEQYF
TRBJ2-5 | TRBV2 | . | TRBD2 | TGTGCCAGCAGTCCTACGGCGGGGGGCCCAGAGACCCAGTACTTC | CASSPTAGGPETQYF
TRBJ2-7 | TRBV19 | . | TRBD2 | TGTGCCAGTAGTATTATGGGGGGGATCTCCTACGAGCAGTACTTC | CASSIMGGISYEQYF
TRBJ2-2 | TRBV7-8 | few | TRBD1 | TGTGCCAGCAGCTTGGGACAGGTTAACACCGGGGAGCTGTTTTTT | CASSLGQVNTGELFF
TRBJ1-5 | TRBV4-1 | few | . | TGCGCCAGCAGCCAAGAATGGACAGCCGGTAGCAATCAGCCCCAGCATTTT | CASSQEWTAGSNQPQHF
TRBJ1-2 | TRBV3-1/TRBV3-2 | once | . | TGTGCCAGCAAAGGGGGCTATGGCTACACCTTC | CASKGGYGYTF
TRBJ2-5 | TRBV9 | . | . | TGTGCCAGCAGCCGGACTGATAAAGAGACCCAGTACTTC | CASSRTDKETQYF